Sequencing of this T cell receptor beta chain was carried out in a study of T cell responses to AZD1222 COVID-19 vaccine. TCRdb keeps only in-frame clones here, not all; method: immunoSEQ multiplex PCR. Of around 47,000 clones listed, over 75% were seen once; the top ten hold roughly 21%. Trimming stripped 4 bases from V and 3 bases from J, with 19 bases between. Germline V gene data show CDR1 as SGDLS and CDR2 as YYNGEE. The CDR3 has 17 amino acids. Findings and caveats of the study: All repertoire sampling was performed exclusively after the peak T cell response. CD4 TCRs associated with vaccination spanned spike, dominating at 160-218 and 743-854. Clonal diversity may have been underestimated in mostly white British donors.

With respect to this clone: Its antigen is not known.

The rearrangement uses TRBV9 and TRBJ2-2, with D tentatively TRBD2 (5 bases). The sequencing used peripheral blood, collected 28 days after the second dose of the MenACWY control vaccine. This sequence originates from an adult who received the MenACWY meningococcal vaccine as a control. CDR3 sequence reads: CASSPKLGWMDTGELFF. For the CDR3, the DNA is TGTGCCAGCAGCCCCAAACTAGGGTGGATGGACACCGGGGAGCTGTTTTTT.